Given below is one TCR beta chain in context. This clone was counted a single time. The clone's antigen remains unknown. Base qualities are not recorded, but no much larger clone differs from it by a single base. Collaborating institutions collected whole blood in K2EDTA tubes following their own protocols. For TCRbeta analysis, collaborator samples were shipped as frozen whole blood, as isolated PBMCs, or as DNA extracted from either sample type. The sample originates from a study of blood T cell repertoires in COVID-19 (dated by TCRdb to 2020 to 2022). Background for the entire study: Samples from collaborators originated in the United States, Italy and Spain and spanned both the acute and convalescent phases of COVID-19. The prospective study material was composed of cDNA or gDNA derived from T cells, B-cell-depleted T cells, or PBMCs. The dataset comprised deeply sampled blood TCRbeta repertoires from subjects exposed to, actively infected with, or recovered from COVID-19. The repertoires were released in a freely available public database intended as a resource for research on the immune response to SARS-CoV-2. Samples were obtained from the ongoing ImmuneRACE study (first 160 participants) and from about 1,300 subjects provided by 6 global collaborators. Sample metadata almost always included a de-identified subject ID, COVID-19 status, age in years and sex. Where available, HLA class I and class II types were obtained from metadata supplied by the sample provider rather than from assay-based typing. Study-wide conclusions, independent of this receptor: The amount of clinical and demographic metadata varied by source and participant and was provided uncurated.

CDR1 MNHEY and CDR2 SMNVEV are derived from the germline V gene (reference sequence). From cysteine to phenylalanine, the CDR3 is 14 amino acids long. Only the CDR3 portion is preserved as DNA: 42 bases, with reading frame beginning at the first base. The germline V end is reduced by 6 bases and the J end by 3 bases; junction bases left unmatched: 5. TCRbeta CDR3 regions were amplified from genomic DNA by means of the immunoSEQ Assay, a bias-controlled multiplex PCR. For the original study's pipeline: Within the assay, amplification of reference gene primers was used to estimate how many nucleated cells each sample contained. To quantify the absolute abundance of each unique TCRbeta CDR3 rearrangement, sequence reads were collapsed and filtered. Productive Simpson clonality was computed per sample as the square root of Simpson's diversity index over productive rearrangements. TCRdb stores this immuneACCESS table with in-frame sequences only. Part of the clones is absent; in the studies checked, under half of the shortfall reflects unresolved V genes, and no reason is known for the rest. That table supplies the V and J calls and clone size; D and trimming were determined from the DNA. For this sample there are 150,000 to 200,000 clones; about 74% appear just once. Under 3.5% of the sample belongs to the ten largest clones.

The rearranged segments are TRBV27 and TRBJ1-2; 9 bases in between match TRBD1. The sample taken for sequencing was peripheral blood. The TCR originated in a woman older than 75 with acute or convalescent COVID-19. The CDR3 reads CASRPTGGHYGYTF. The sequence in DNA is TGTGCCAGCAGACCTACAGGGGGCCACTATGGCTACACCTTC.